This entry lists 25 T cell receptor beta chains sequenced from one sample in a study of cytomegalovirus exposure and HLA in healthy donors. The PCR used 60 Vbeta and 13 Jbeta primers. TCRdb keeps only in-frame clones here, not all; method: immunoSEQ multiplex PCR. Of about 200,000 clones detected, roughly 73% appear once; the ten largest clones hold about 2%. Sequencing was performed on PBMCs. Receptors originate from a woman in her thirties in good health and CMV-seronegative.

The CDR3 DNA reads TGTGCCAGCAGCTTGAACACCAACTATGGCTACACCTTC. Amino acids: CASSLNTNYGYTF. The chain joins TRBV11-2 to TRBJ1-2; no definite D call. The V gene's germline CDR1 is SGHAT and CDR2 FQNNGV. The CDR3 runs to 13 residues. Trimming took off 3 bases at V and 2 bases at J, with 7 bases between the two ends.

This CDR3 reads CASSLGTSGAYSYEQYF. DNA for the CDR3: TGCGCCAGCAGCTTAGGGACTAGCGGGGCTTACTCCTACGAGCAGTACTTC. The rearrangement uses TRBV5-1 and TRBJ2-5, with 13 bases aligning to TRBD2. The end of the DNA is better explained by TRBJ2-7, so the J call may be wrong. CDR1 is SGHRS and CDR2 is YFSETQ in the germline V gene. CDR3 size: 17 residues.

This chain joins TRBV7-2 and TRBJ2-5; possibly TRBD2 for D (6 bases). Per germline, CDR1 SGHTA and CDR2 FQGNSA. The V gene lost 1 base and the J gene lost 1 base, with 7 bases spanning the gap. The CDR3 extends over 14 amino acids. The CDR3 loop is CASSLGGVQETQYF. In DNA, the CDR3 is TGTGCCAGCAGCTTAGGCGGGGTCCAAGAGACCCAGTACTTC.

J is TRBJ2-7 and V is TRBV18, with TRBD2 matching 9 bases. Trimming removed 3 bases from V and 4 bases from J; junction bases left unmatched: 1. The CDR3 covers 13 residues. The germline V gene has CDR1 KGHSH and CDR2 LQKENI. DNA of the CDR3: TGTGCCAGCTCACCGAGCGGGAGGTACGAGCAGTACTTC. It codes for CASSPSGRYEQYF. Filled out from reference TRBV18 and TRBJ2-7, the complete variable domain reads NAGVMQNPRHLVRRRGQEARLRCSPMKGHSHVYWYRQLPEEGLKFMVYLQKENIIDESGMPKERFSAEFPKEGPSILRIQQVVRGDSAAYFCASSPSGRYEQYFGPGTRLTVT.

This clone turned up a few times. V and J are TRBV19 and TRBJ1-4; D gene unclear. This CDR3 comprises 11 residues. Trimming removed 5 bases at V and 7 bases at J, with 5 bases between. Germline loops: CDR1 LNHDA, CDR2 SQIVND (reference sequence). CDR3 nucleotides: TGTGCCAGTAGTCGGGGTGAAAAACTGTTTTTT. Amino acids: CASSRGEKLFF.

As regards this clone: Other DNA sequences from this sample encode an identical CDR3 as well. This sequence joins TRBV19 and TRBJ2-3; 10 nucleotides align to TRBD2. In germline, CDR1 is LNHDA, CDR2 SQIVND (reference sequence). This CDR3 region has 15 residues. The ends lost 3 bases at V and 1 base at J; junction bases unmatched: 1. This chain's CDR3 is CASSILAGGTDTQYF. Written as DNA, the CDR3 is TGTGCCAGTAGTATTCTAGCGGGAGGCACAGATACGCAGTATTTT.

V and J are TRBV19 and TRBJ1-6; D perhaps matches TRBD1 (6 bases). The CDR3 loop spans 15 amino acids. Per the germline V gene, CDR1 is LNHDA and CDR2 is SQIVND (reference sequence). The V end was cut by 3 bases, the J end by 8 bases, with 14 bases between. The CDR3 region is CASSILGQGDSPLHF. CDR3 DNA sequence: TGTGCCAGTAGTATTCTGGGACAAGGGGATTCACCCCTCCACTTT.

The genes are TRBV19 and TRBJ2-7, with 9 bases fitting TRBD2. The V and J ends lost 3 bases and 4 bases, in that order; junction bases with no gene match: 7. Germline V gives CDR1 LNHDA, CDR2 SQIVND (reference sequence). This CDR3 region has 15 residues. The CDR3 region is CASSMGSGGRYEQYF. The CDR3 bases are TGTGCCAGTAGTATGGGTAGCGGGGGCCGATACGAGCAGTACTTC.

V is TRBV12-5 and J is TRBJ1-4, with 8 bases matching TRBD1. This CDR3 comprises 15 residues. Germline lookup yields CDR1 LGHNT and CDR2 FRNRAP. The V gene end was trimmed by 3 bases and the J gene end by 11 bases; junction bases not matched to a gene: 11. DNA for the CDR3: TGTGCTAGTGGTTTTTCCGGGACAGGCGGAGGGAAACTGTTTTTT. Protein sequence: CASGFSGTGGGKLFF.

In DNA, the CDR3 is TGTGCCAGCAGAAAGGAACCCGGGACAGGGTATGGCTACACCTTC. It encodes CASRKEPGTGYGYTF. The V gene is TRBV2, the J gene TRBJ1-2, with 9 bases matching TRBD1. The junction had 10 bases not matched to a gene; V was cut back by 6 bases and J by 5 bases. Germline CDR1 is SNHLY and CDR2 is FYNNEI. This CDR3 comprises 15 residues.

The chain couples TRBV29-1 to TRBJ2-7; 9 bases map to TRBD2. Germline values: CDR1 SQVTM, CDR2 ANQGSEA. After removal of 8 bases from V and 5 bases from J, the junction contained 13 bases not matched to a gene. The CDR3 runs 14 residues. The CDR3 nucleotides are TGCAGCCCGGGTACGACTAGCGGATATGACGAGCAGTACTTC. Its translation: CSPGTTSGYDEQYF.

Only one count was recorded for this clone. The genes are TRBV4-1 and TRBJ1-2, with TRBD1 matching 9 bases. Trimming at V came to 3 bases and at J to 7 bases, leaving 9 bases not matched to a gene. The CDR3 is 15 amino acids. The germline V gene has CDR1 MGHRA and CDR2 YSYEKL. CDR3 DNA sequence: TGCGCCAGCAGCCAGGCCGGGACAGGGCTAAGTGGCTACACCTTC. This sequence encodes CASSQAGTGLSGYTF.

This clone came up a few times. This chain connects TRBV7-8 to TRBJ2-2, with 8 bases aligning to TRBD1. Unmatched junction bases numbered 5, after V lost 5 bases and J lost 0 bases. The CDR3 spans 16 residues. CDR1 is SGHVS, CDR2 FQNEAQ, per germline. CDR3 sequence: CASSTQGASNTGELFF. Written as DNA, the CDR3 is TGTGCCAGCAGCACTCAGGGGGCCTCGAACACCGGGGAGCTGTTTTTT.

The chain links TRBV6-1 to TRBJ2-5, with a weak D call TRBD2 (5 bases). V lost 10 bases, J lost 5 bases, and 20 bases lay in between. This CDR3 has 14 amino acids. Germline-derived CDR1 and CDR2 are MNHNS and SASEGT. The CDR3 region is CANRLLGAGETQYF. CDR3 DNA sequence: TGTGCCAACCGCTTACTGGGAGCTGGCGAGACCCAGTACTTC.

Only a few counts were recorded for this clone. The chain is built from TRBV30 and TRBJ2-4; D is possibly TRBD1 (5 bases). The CDR3 length is 14 residues. Trimming cost V 5 bases and J 2 bases, with 13 bases left between them. Germline values: CDR1 GTSNPN, CDR2 SVGIG (reference sequence). The CDR3 nucleotides read TGTGCCTGGGGGCATAGGGGATCCAAAAACATTCAGTACTTC. Protein: CAWGHRGSKNIQYF.

CDR3 sequence (DNA): TGTGCCAGCAGCTTAGGGGGTTGGCAGGGGGCTCGTGGCTACACCTTC. Its protein is CASSLGGWQGARGYTF. The chain has TRBV7-2 and TRBJ1-2; 8 nucleotides agree with TRBD1. The CDR3 spans 16 residues. The V segment lost 1 base and the J segment 7 bases; nucleotides outside the gene matches: 11. Germline CDR1 SGHTA, CDR2 FQGNSA.

The chain combines TRBV19 with TRBJ1-5, with 8 bases lining up with TRBD1. There are 16 residues in the CDR3. V trimming: 1 base; J trimming: 4 bases; junction bases outside the gene matches: 6. The V gene's germline CDR1 is LNHDA and CDR2 SQIVND (reference sequence). The CDR3 nucleotides are TGTGCCAGTAGTATAGGTTCCCGGACAGGGAATCAGCCCCAGCATTTT. Translating gives CASSIGSRTGNQPQHF.

The chain uses TRBV19 and TRBJ1-2; no clear D gene. The V and J ends lost 7 bases and 0 bases respectively, with 12 bases between them. Germline CDR1 reads LNHDA; CDR2 reads SQIVND (reference sequence). The CDR3 totals 14 residues. This chain's CDR3 is CASTFRDSNYGYTF. The CDR3 DNA follows: TGTGCCAGTACCTTTCGGGATTCTAACTATGGCTACACCTTC.

J is TRBJ2-5 and V is TRBV5-1; D may be TRBD1 (6 bases). V was cut by 4 bases and J by 0 bases, with 13 bases left in between. Germline CDR1 SGHRS, CDR2 YFSETQ. The CDR3 extends over 15 amino acids. The CDR3 bases are TGCGCCAGCAGCCCGCGACCAGGGGACCAAGAGACCCAGTACTTC. This codes for CASSPRPGDQETQYF.

J is TRBJ2-7 and V is TRBV18, with D tentatively TRBD1 (6 bases). Trimming shortened V by 1 base and J by 4 bases, and 11 bases separated the two germline ends. The CDR3 contains 14 residues. Germline loops: CDR1 KGHSH, CDR2 LQKENI. The CDR3 nucleotides are TGTGCCAGCTCACCACAGGGACATATTTACGAGCAGTACTTC. Protein product: CASSPQGHIYEQYF.

This clone was seen just once. The chain carries TRBV5-1 and TRBJ2-7, with TRBD1 identical over 9 bases. Germline assignment: CDR1 SGHRS and CDR2 YFSETQ. The CDR3 contains 15 residues. The V gene end was trimmed by 4 bases and the J gene end by 2 bases; junction bases not matched to a gene: 7. The CDR3 DNA reads as TGCGCCAGCAGCCCGTGGACAGGGGTGACCTACGAGCAGTACTTC. Amino acids: CASSPWTGVTYEQYF.

The chain carries TRBV5-1 and TRBJ1-4; D possibly corresponds to TRBD1 (5 bases). CDR1 and CDR2 from the germline V gene are SGHRS and YFSETQ. The V end was cut by 7 bases, the J end by 0 bases, with 13 bases between. The CDR3 sequence is 15 residues long. The CDR3 DNA follows: TGCGCCAGCCTATCGCGGGACTCAACTAATGAAAAACTGTTTTTT. It codes for CASLSRDSTNEKLFF. Supplemented by reference TRBV5-1 and TRBJ1-4, the full variable domain reads KAGVTQTPRYLIKTRGQQVTLSCSPISGHRSVSWYQQTPGQGLQFLFEYFSETQRNKGNFPGRFSGRQFSNSRSEMNVSTLELGDSALYLCASLSRDSTNEKLFFGSGTQLSVL.

This clone has a handful of counts. The chain carries TRBV4-2 and TRBJ1-4; 8 nucleotides line up with TRBD1. The length of the CDR3 is 14 residues. The trim removed 4 bases at V and 7 bases at J, leaving 5 bases unmatched. CDR1 LGHNA and CDR2 YNFKEQ come from the germline V gene. The CDR3: CASSPGQGREKLFF. The CDR3 DNA reads TGTGCCAGCAGCCCCGGACAGGGACGTGAAAAACTGTTTTTT.

The V gene is TRBV15, the J gene TRBJ1-1; D is perhaps TRBD1 (6 bases). CDR1 and CDR2 from the germline V gene are LNHNV and YYDKDF (reference sequence). Trimming cost V 1 base and J 8 bases, with 11 bases left between them. The CDR3 runs 13 residues. DNA for the CDR3: TGTGCCACCAGCAGAGTACCAGACAGGGAAGCTTTCTTT. Its translation: CATSRVPDREAFF.

The J gene is TRBJ2-7, the V gene TRBV11-2, with D tentatively TRBD2 (5 bases). The V gene lost 1 base and the J gene lost 2 bases, with 12 bases spanning the gap. The CDR3 has 15 residues. Germline V gene sequence: CDR1 SGHAT, CDR2 FQNNGV. The CDR3 bases are TGTGCCAGCAGCTTAGGAGGGTTGACAACCTACGAGCAGTACTTC. Protein product: CASSLGGLTTYEQYF.